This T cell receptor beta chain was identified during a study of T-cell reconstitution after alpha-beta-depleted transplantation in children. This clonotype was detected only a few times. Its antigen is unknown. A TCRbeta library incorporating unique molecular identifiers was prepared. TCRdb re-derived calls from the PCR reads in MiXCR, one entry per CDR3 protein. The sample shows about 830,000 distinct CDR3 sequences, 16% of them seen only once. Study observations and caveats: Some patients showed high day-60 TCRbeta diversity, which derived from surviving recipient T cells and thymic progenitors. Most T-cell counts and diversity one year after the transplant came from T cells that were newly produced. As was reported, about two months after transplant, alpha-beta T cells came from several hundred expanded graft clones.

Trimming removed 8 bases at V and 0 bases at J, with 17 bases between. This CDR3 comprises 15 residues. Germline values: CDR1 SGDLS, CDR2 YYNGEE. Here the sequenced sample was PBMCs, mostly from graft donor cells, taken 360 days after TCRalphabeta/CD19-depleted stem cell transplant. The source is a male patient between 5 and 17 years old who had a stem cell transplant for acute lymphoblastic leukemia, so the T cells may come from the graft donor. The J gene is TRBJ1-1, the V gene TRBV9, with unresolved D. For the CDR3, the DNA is TGTGCCAGGGTAGGACGGTTAGCTTTGAACACTGAAGCTTTCTTT. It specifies CARVGRLALNTEAFF.